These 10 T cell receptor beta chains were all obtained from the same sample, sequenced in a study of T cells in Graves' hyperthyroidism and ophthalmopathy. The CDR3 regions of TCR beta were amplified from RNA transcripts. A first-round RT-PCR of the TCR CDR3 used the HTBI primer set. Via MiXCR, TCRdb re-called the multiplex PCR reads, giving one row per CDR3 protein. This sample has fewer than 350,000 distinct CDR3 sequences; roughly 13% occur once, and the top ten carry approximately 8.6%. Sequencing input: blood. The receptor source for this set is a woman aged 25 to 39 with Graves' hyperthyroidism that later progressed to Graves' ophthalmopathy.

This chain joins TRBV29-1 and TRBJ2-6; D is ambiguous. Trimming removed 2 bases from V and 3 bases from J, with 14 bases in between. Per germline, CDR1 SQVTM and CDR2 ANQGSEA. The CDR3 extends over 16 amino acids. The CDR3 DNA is TGCAGCGTTGAAAGCCGATCTGGGCGTGGGGCCAACGTCCTGACTTTC. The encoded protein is CSVESRSGRGANVLTF.

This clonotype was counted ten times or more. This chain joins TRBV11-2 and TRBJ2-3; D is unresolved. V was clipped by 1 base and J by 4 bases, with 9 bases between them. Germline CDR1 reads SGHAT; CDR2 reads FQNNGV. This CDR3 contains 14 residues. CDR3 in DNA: TGTGCCAGCAGCTTAGCTGGGAACCCAGATACGCAGTATTTT. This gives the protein CASSLAGNPDTQYF.

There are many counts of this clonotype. CDR3 in amino acids: CASSPGGRDSPLHF. The CDR3 bases are TGTGCCAGCAGCCCGGGAGGGCGAGATTCACCCCTCCACTTT. V and J are TRBV6-5 and TRBJ1-6; D is unclear. CDR1 is MNHEY and CDR2 is SVGAGI in the germline V gene. The ends were cut back, 6 bases at V and 8 bases at J, with 14 bases in the middle. The CDR3 runs to 14 residues.

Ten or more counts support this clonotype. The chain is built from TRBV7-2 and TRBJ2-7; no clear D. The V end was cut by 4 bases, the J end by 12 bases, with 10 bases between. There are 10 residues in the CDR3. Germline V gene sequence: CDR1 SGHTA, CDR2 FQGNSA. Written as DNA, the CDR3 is TGTGCCAGCAGCTCCTCAAATACGTACTTC. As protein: CASSSSNTYF.

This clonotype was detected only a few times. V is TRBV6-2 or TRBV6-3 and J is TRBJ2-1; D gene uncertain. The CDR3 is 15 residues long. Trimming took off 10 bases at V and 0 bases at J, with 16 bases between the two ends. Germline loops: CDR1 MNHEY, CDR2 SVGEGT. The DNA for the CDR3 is TGTGCCAACAGCTCGGGCCTAGGCTCCTACAATGAGCAGTTCTTC. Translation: CANSSGLGSYNEQFF.

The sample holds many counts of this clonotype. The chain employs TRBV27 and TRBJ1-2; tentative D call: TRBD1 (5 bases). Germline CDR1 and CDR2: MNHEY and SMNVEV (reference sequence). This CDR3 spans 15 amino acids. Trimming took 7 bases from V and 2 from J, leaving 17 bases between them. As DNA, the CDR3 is TGTGCCAGCATGGGGGTGGGCTCCGAAAACTATGGCTACACCTTC. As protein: CASMGVGSENYGYTF.

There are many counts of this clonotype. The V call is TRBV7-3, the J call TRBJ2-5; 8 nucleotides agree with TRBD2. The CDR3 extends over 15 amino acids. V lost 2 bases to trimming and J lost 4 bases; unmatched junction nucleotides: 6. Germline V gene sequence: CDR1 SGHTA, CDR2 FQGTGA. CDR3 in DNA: TGTGCCAGCAGCTTACAAGCGGGAGTTGGAGAGACCCAGTACTTC. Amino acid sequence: CASSLQAGVGETQYF.

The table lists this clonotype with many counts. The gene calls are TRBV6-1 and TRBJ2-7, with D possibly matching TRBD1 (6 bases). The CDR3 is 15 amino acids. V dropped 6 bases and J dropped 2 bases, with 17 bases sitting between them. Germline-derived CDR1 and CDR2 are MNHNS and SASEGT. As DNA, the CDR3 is TGTGCCAGCAGCGGCCGGGACACAAGACCCTACGAGCAGTACTTC. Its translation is CASSGRDTRPYEQYF.

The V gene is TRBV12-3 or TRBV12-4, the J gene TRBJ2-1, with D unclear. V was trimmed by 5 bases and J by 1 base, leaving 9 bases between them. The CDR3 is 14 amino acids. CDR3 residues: CASSPDGSYNEQFF. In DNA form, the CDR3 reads TGTGCCAGCAGTCCCGACGGGTCCTACAATGAGCAGTTCTTC.

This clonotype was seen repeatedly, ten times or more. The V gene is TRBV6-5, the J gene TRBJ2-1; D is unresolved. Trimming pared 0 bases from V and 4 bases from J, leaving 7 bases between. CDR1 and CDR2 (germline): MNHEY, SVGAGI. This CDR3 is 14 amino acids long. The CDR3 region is CASSYSTVYNEQFF. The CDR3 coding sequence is TGTGCCAGCAGTTACTCGACCGTTTACAATGAGCAGTTCTTC.